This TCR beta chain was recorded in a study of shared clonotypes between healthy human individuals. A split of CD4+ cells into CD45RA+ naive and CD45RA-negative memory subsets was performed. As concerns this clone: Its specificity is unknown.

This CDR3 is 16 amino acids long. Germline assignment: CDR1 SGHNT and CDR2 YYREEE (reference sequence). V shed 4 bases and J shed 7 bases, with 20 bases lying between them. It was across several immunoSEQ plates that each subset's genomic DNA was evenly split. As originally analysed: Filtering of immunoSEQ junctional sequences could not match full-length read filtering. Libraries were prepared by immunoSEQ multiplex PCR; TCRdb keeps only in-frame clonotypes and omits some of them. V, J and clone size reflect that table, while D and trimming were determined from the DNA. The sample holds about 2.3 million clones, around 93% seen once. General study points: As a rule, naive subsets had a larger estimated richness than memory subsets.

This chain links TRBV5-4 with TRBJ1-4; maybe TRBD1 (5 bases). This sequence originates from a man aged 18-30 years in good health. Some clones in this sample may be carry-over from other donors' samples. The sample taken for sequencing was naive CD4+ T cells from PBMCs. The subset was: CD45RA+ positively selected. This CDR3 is CASSRINRDGGEKLFF. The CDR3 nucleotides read TGTGCCAGCAGCCGTATTAACCGGGACGGGGGTGAAAAACTGTTTTTT.